This TCR beta chain was documented in a study of T cell clusters in autoimmune cytopenias. Study-wide results and limits: TRB repertoire shifts in secondary cytopenia and chronic lymphocytic leukemia mostly reflected lymphoma, not autoimmunity.

The length of the CDR3 is 12 residues. The germline V gene encodes CDR1 ENHRY and CDR2 SYGVKD. Worth noting for this clonotype: Antigen specificity is unknown.

TRB was amplified from about 260 ng of peripheral blood genomic DNA per sample. TRB was amplified by touch-down multiplex PCR, primer pools A and B combined. Reprocessing the multiplex PCR reads, TCRdb reports a single entry for every CDR3 protein and omits DNA. Its listing shows some 950 distinct CDR3 sequences. The same sample was also used in a study of T cell repertoires in aging, cancer and after chemotherapy.

The sequencing sample was made of peripheral blood. The chain has TRBV10-3 and TRBJ2-1; the TCRdb D gene call, TRBD2, has no DNA to confirm it. This TCR derives from a human donor with chronic lymphocytic leukemia. This CDR3 reads CARSGTSGEQFF.